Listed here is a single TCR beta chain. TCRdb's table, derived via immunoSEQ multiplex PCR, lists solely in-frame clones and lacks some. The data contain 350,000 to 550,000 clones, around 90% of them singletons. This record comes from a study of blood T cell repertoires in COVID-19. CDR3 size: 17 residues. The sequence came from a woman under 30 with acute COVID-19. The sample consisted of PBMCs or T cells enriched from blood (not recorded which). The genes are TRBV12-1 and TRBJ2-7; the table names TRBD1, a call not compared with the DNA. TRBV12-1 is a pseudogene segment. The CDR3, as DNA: TGTGCCAGCAGCTTTTCTCCTATCCGGGACAGATCCTACGAGCAGTACTTC. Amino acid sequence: CASSFSPIRDRSYEQYF.